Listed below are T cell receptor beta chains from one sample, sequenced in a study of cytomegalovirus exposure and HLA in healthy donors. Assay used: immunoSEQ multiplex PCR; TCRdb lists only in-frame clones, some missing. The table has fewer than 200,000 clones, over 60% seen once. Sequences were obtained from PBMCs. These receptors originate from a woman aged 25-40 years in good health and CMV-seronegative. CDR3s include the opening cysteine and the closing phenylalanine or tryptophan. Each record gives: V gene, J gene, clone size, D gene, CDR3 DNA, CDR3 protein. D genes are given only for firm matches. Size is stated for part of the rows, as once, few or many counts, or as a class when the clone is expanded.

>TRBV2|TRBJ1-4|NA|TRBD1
TGTGCCAGCAGTGACGGGACAGGAAGTGAAAAACTGTTTTTT
CASSDGTGSEKLFF
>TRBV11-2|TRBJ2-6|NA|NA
TGTGCCAGCAGAATCTGGAGCTCTGGGGCCAACGTCCTGACTTTC
CASRIWSSGANVLTF
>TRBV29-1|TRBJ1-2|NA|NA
TGCAGCGTTGTACGGTATTTGGATGGCTACACCTTC
CSVVRYLDGYTF
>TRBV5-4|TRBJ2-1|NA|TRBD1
TGTGCCAGCAGCTCCCTCAGGGGGACCTACAATGAGCAGTTCTTC
CASSSLRGTYNEQFF
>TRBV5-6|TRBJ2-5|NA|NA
TGTGCCAGCAGCTTAAGGCAGGGAGGTGAGACCCAGTACTTC
CASSLRQGGETQYF
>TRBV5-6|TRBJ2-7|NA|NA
TGTGCCAGCAGCGAATCAGACAGATCCTACGAGCAGTACTTC
CASSESDRSYEQYF
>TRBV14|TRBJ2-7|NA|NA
TGTGCCAGCAGCCACTTGGGGGAGGTCTACGAGCAGTACTTC
CASSHLGEVYEQYF
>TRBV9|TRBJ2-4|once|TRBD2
TGTGCCAGCAGCTTGGCCGGGACTAGCGGGAGCGGGGAAAACATTCAGTACTTC
CASSLAGTSGSGENIQYF
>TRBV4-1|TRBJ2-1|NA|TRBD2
TGCGCCAGCAGCCAGCGACTAGCGGGGTCCGGCAATGAGCAGTTCTTC
CASSQRLAGSGNEQFF
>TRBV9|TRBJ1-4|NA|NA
TGTGCCAGCAGCGTAGGATTGGGGCGGGACTCTGAAAAACTGTTTTTT
CASSVGLGRDSEKLFF
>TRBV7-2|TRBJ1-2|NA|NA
TGTGCCAGCAGCACACTCCAGGGCGGGGACTATGGCTACACCTTC
CASSTLQGGDYGYTF
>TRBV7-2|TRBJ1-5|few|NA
TGTGCCAGCAGCTTTCGGGGTTTCCAGCCCCAGCATTTT
CASSFRGFQPQHF
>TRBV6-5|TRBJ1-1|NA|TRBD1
TGTGCCAGCAGTCCGGGACAGGCTAACACTGAAGCTTTCTTT
CASSPGQANTEAFF
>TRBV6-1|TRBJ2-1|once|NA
TGTGCCAGCAGTGAATTCTTCGGCGGGATCAATGAGCAGTTCTTC
CASSEFFGGINEQFF
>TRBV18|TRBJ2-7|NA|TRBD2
TGTGCCAGCTCACCATCGCGGGAGATCCCCTCCGAGCAGTACTTC
CASSPSREIPSEQYF
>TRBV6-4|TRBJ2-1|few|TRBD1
TGTGCCAGCAGTGCCGGGACAGGGAGTGAGCAGTTCTTC
CASSAGTGSEQFF
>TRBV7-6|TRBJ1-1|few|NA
TGTGCCAGCAGCTTCCAAATGAACACTGAAGCTTTCTTT
CASSFQMNTEAFF
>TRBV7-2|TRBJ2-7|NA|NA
TGTGCCAGCAGCCGGTCTAGCGACACTACCGAGCAGTACTTC
CASSRSSDTTEQYF
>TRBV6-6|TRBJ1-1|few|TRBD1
TGTGCCAGCAGGACAGGGTCGGTCACTGAAGCTTTCTTT
CASRTGSVTEAFF
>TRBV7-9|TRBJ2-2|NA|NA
TGTGCCAGCAGCTTACCGCTAATTGGCACCGGGGAGCTGTTTTTT
CASSLPLIGTGELFF
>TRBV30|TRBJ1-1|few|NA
TGTGCCTCAAAGAGGAGTTTTGACACTGAAGCTTTCTTT
CASKRSFDTEAFF
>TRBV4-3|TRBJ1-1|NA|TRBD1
TGCGCCAGCAGCCAGTTTCAGGGGGCCCGCACTGAAGCTTTCTTT
CASSQFQGARTEAFF
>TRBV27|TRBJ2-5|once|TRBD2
TGTGCCAGCAGTTTACGGGGACTAGCGGCACAAGAGACCCAGTACTTC
CASSLRGLAAQETQYF
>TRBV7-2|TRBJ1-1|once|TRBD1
TGTGCCAGCAGCTCACAGGGGCGGCGCACTGAAGCTTTCTTT
CASSSQGRRTEAFF
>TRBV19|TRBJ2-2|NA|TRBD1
TGTGCCAGTAGTAGGACAGGGGCTAACACCGGGGAGCTGTTTTTT
CASSRTGANTGELFF
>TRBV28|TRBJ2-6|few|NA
TGTGCCAGCAGTCCTCTATATGGTGGGGCCAACGTCCTGACTTTC
CASSPLYGGANVLTF
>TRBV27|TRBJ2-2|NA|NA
TGTGCCAGCAAGCCCTTCAACACCGGGGAGCTGTTTTTT
CASKPFNTGELFF
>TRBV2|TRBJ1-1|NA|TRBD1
TGTGCCAGCAGCTTGACAGGGAGGTTGTCGACTGAAGCTTTCTTT
CASSLTGRLSTEAFF
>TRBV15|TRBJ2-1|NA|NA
TGTGCCACCAGCAGAGACCGGAATGAGCAGTTCTTC
CATSRDRNEQFF
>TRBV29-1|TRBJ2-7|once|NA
TGCAGCGTGGGCGGGCGGAACGGGGCCTACGAGCAGTACTTC
CSVGGRNGAYEQYF
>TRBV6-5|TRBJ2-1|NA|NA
TGTGCCAGCAGTTACTACACCCTAGGGCAGGGTGAAGAGCAGTTCTTC
CASSYYTLGQGEEQFF
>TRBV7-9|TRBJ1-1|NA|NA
TGTGCCAGCAGCTCGGGGACTTTCACTGAAGCTTTCTTT
CASSSGTFTEAFF
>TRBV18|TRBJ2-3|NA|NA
TGTGCCAGCTCACCAGAAGGGCAAGGGGCAGATACGCAGTATTTT
CASSPEGQGADTQYF
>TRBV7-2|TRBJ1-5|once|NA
TGTGCCAGCAGCTTATGGCAGGACTATCAGCCCCAGCATTTT
CASSLWQDYQPQHF
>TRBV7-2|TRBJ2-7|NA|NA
TGTGCCAGCAGCTTAGAAGGGGCCTACGAGCAGTACTTC
CASSLEGAYEQYF
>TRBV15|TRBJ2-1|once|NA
TGTGCCACCAGCAGAGACAGAGACTTAACCGTCGATGAGCAGTTCTTC
CATSRDRDLTVDEQFF
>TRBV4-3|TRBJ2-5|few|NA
TGCGCCAGCAGCCAAGACCCTACAGTACAAGGGGCCCAGTACTTC
CASSQDPTVQGAQYF
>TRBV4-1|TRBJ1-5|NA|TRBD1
TGCGCCAGCAGCCGGGACAGGGGGCGTCAGCCCCAGCATTTT
CASSRDRGRQPQHF
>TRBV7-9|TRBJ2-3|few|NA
TGTGCCAGCAGCTTTGGCGGGTCAGATACGCAGTATTTT
CASSFGGSDTQYF
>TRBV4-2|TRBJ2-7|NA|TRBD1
TGTGCCAGCAGCCAAGGACAGGGAGACTACGAGCAGTACTTC
CASSQGQGDYEQYF
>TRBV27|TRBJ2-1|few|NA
TGTGCCAGCAGAGCGGGCCCAGAGCAGTTCTTC
CASRAGPEQFF
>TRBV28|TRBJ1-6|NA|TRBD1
TGTGCCAGCAGTGTCAGGCCGGGACAGGGTGGGTCACCCCTCCACTTT
CASSVRPGQGGSPLHF
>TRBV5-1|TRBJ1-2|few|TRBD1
TGCGCCTGGAGAAGGGACAGTGGCGATGGCTACACCTTC
CAWRRDSGDGYTF
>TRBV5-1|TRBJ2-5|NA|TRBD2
TGCGCCAGCAGCACGGGACTAGCAGACGAAGAGACCCAGTACTTC
CASSTGLADEETQYF
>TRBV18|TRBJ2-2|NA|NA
TGTGCCAGCTCACGGGTCAGGCGGGACACCGGGGAGCTGTTTTTT
CASSRVRRDTGELFF
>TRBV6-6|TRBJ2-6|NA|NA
TGTGCCAGCAGTTACTCTTTCAGCTCTGGGGCCAACGTCCTGACTTTC
CASSYSFSSGANVLTF
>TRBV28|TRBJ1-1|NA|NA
TGTGCCAGCAGTCCCCAGGGAACTGAAGCTTTCTTT
CASSPQGTEAFF
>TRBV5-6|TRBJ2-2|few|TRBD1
TGTGCCAGCAGCGAAATAGGACAGGGCGGCGGGGAGCTGTTTTTT
CASSEIGQGGGELFF
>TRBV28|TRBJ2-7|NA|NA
TGTGCCAGCAGCGGACGGACTAAACTCTCCTACGAGCAGTACTTC
CASSGRTKLSYEQYF
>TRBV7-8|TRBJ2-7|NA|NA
TGTGCCAGCAGCTTAGTCCCTTCCCGCGCCTACGAGCAGTACTTC
CASSLVPSRAYEQYF
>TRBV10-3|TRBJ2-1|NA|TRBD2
TGTGCCATCAGTGAGTCGACTAGCGGGGCGAGTGAGCAGTTCTTC
CAISESTSGASEQFF
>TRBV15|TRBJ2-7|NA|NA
TGTGCCACCAGCAGAGATCATATTAGCGGCTACGAGCAGTACTTC
CATSRDHISGYEQYF
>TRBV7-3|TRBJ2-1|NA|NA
TGTGCCAGCAGCTTACAGGGATCCCACAATGAGCAGTTCTTC
CASSLQGSHNEQFF
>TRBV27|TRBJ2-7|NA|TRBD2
TGTGCCAGCAGTCCCTGGGCAAGCGGGAAGCGCGAGCAGTACTTC
CASSPWASGKREQYF